This entry lists 23 T cell receptor beta chains sequenced from one sample in a study of T cell repertoires in cytomegalovirus infection. TCRdb itself ran the reads through MiXCR, one entry per CDR3 protein. The data show 680,000 or so distinct CDR3 sequences, with about 40% seen just once and 2.8% held by the top ten. The material sequenced was PBMCs. Receptors originate from a human donor in good health (CMV status not recorded). Some clones in this sample may be carry-over from other donors' samples.

With respect to this clonotype: It may be a read error: a sequence one base away is much more abundant. The chain recombines TRBV6-1 with TRBJ1-6; a possible D gene is TRBD1 (6 bases). Per germline, CDR1 MNHNS and CDR2 SASEGT. V was shortened by 8 bases and J by 8 bases, with 16 bases between the two germline ends. This CDR3 is 14 amino acids long. CDR3 in amino acids: CASSYTGRDSPLHF. In nucleotides, the CDR3 is TGTGCCAGCTCTTATACAGGGCGAGATTCACCCCTCCACTTT.

This clonotype has just a few counts. The rearrangement uses TRBV11-2 and TRBJ2-3; 8 bases are a match to TRBD2. Germline trimming cut 10 bases from V and 3 bases from J; bases unmatched to any gene: 15. Germline CDR1 is SGHAT and CDR2 is FQNNGV. The CDR3 consists of 16 residues. CDR3 sequence (DNA): TGTGCCACCACTAGCGGAGACCCTTTACAGACAGATACGCAGTATTTT. Protein: CATTSGDPLQTDTQYF. The variable domain in full, with the rest retrieved from reference TRBV11-2 and TRBJ2-3, is EAGVAQSPRYKIIEKRQSVAFWCNPISGHATLYWYQQILGQGPKLLIQFQNNGVVDDSQLPKDRFSAERLKGVDSTLKIQPAKLEDSAVYLCATTSGDPLQTDTQYFGPGTRLTVL.

Of note for this clonotype: The junction does not match germline at one end; this may be a read error. The chain employs TRBV7-8 and TRBJ2-1, with no clear D. CDR3 length: 16 amino acids. Germline CDR1 and CDR2: SGHVS and FQNEAQ. The DNA for the CDR3 is TGTGCCAGCAGCTTAGAGGCCCAGAGCTCCTACCATGAGCAGTTCTTC. Amino acid sequence: CASSLEAQSSYHEQFF.

V and J are TRBV19 and TRBJ2-3; 7 positions match TRBD2. Germline V gene sequence: CDR1 LNHDA, CDR2 SQIVND (reference sequence). V lost 10 bases to trimming and J lost 4 bases; unmatched junction nucleotides: 8. The CDR3 runs 13 residues. CDR3 loop: CATRGSGADTQYF. CDR3 coding DNA: TGTGCCACCCGCGGGAGTGGCGCAGATACGCAGTATTTT.

There are a few counts of this clonotype. This chain connects TRBV15 to TRBJ1-2; perhaps TRBD1 as D (5 bases). V lost 3 bases and J lost 2, with 16 bases in between. Per germline, CDR1 LNHNV and CDR2 YYDKDF (reference sequence). This CDR3 has 16 residues. CDR3: CATSRDREGRNYGYTF. CDR3 DNA: TGTGCCACCAGCAGGGATCGTGAGGGGCGGAACTATGGCTACACCTTC.

This clonotype was counted a single time. The CDR3 DNA reads as TGTGCCAGCACCATGGGTACAGGGAGCTCCTACAATGAGCAGTTCTTC. Protein sequence: CASTMGTGSSYNEQFF. The chain has TRBV5-3 and TRBJ2-1; D possibly corresponds to TRBD1 (6 bases). TRBV5-3 is an ORF, and what it does is uncertain. The V end was cut by 8 bases, the J end by 0 bases, with 18 bases between. The CDR3 is 16 residues long.

This clonotype was picked up a small number of times. The V gene is TRBV27, the J gene TRBJ1-5, with a weak D call TRBD1 (5 bases). The V and J ends lost 3 bases and 1 base respectively, with 10 bases between them. The germline V gene encodes CDR1 MNHEY and CDR2 SMNVEV (reference sequence). The CDR3 runs 15 residues. CDR3 coding DNA: TGTGCCAGCAGTTTCACAGGAACCAGCAATCAGCCCCAGCATTTT. Protein: CASSFTGTSNQPQHF.

The rearrangement links TRBV2 to TRBJ2-7; 8 bases fit TRBD1. The junction had 15 bases not matched to a gene; V was cut back by 5 bases and J by 3 bases. CDR3 length: 17 amino acids. Germline-derived CDR1 and CDR2 are SNHLY and FYNNEI. CDR3 coding DNA: TGTGCCAGCAGTTACGACTACCGGGACAGGAAACTCTACGAGCAGTACTTC. It codes for CASSYDYRDRKLYEQYF.

The sample holds a few counts of this clonotype. This chain joins TRBV7-2 and TRBJ2-4, with TRBD1 identical over 10 bases. Per germline, CDR1 SGHTA and CDR2 FQGNSA. V shed 3 bases and J 8 bases; nucleotides not matched to a gene: 13. CDR3 length: 17 amino acids. CDR3 coding DNA: TGTGCCAGCAGCTTCGGACCGAGACAGGGGGCTGGAGACATTCAGTACTTC. The encoded protein is CASSFGPRQGAGDIQYF. The variable domain in full, completed from reference TRBV7-2 and TRBJ2-4, reads GAGVSQSPSNKVTEKGKDVELRCDPISGHTALYWYRQSLGQGLEFLIYFQGNSAPDKSGLPSDRFSAERTGGSVSTLTIQRTQQEDSAVYLCASSFGPRQGAGDIQYFGAGTRLSVL.

There are a few counts of this clonotype. The chain has TRBV20-1 and TRBJ1-2; D ambiguous. There are 14 residues in the CDR3. V was pared by 6 bases and J by 1 base, with 15 bases between. CDR1 is DFQATT, CDR2 SNEGSKA, per germline (reference sequence). The CDR3 region is CSAPAKGINYGYTF. As DNA, the CDR3 is TGCAGTGCCCCGGCGAAGGGCATTAACTATGGCTACACCTTC.

The rearrangement links TRBV6-6 to TRBJ2-7; 8 bases align to TRBD1. The V segment lost 7 bases and the J segment 5 bases; nucleotides outside the gene matches: 7. Germline V gene data show CDR1 as MNHNY and CDR2 as SVGAGI (reference sequence). CDR3 size: 13 residues. The CDR3 region is CASKTGAFDEQYF. The CDR3 nucleotides read TGTGCCAGCAAGACAGGGGCTTTCGACGAGCAGTACTTC.

This clonotype turned up a few times. The chain recombines TRBV6-5 with TRBJ2-1; perhaps TRBD2 as D (5 bases). V lost 0 bases and J 6 bases, leaving 15 bases between the germline ends. This CDR3 region has 16 residues. The germline V gene encodes CDR1 MNHEY and CDR2 SVGAGI. The CDR3 DNA reads as TGTGCCAGCAGTTACTCGATGGGAGCGGTATCCAATGAGCAGTTCTTC. Its protein is CASSYSMGAVSNEQFF.

The chain joins TRBV6-2 or TRBV6-3 to TRBJ2-3; TRBD1 aligns across 9 bases. This CDR3 has 15 amino acids. The germline gives CDR1 MNHEY, CDR2 SVGEGT. V lost 6 bases to trimming and J lost 2 bases; unmatched junction nucleotides: 6. The CDR3 sequence: CASRVDRGHTDTQYF. The DNA for the CDR3 is TGTGCCAGCAGAGTGGACAGGGGTCACACAGATACGCAGTATTTT.

The chain couples TRBV6-5 to TRBJ1-1; perhaps TRBD1 as D (5 bases). Germline V gene sequence: CDR1 MNHEY, CDR2 SVGAGI. The CDR3 covers 16 residues. Trimming left V 0 bases short and J 0 bases short, with 11 bases between. CDR3 DNA sequence: TGTGCCAGCAGTTACTCGACTCGGGACTTGAACACTGAAGCTTTCTTT. Its translation is CASSYSTRDLNTEAFF.

The chain uses TRBV7-6 and TRBJ2-1, with D uncertain. This CDR3 is built from 13 residues. V was clipped by 1 base and J by 8 bases, with 9 bases between them. From germline, CDR1 is SGHVS and CDR2 FNYEAQ. The CDR3 loop reads CASSLGSTDEQFF. Written as DNA, the CDR3 is TGTGCCAGCAGCTTAGGCTCAACGGATGAGCAGTTCTTC.

V usage is TRBV10-3 and J usage is TRBJ2-3; 9 bases align to TRBD2. The CDR3 runs 14 residues. Germline CDR1 is ENHRY and CDR2 is SYGVKD. Trimming removed 5 bases from V and 8 bases from J; junction bases left unmatched: 8. The CDR3 loop reads CAISLVAGEGTQYF. The CDR3, as DNA: TGTGCCATCAGTCTTGTAGCGGGGGAGGGTACGCAGTATTTT.

The chain employs TRBV6-1 and TRBJ1-6; D gene uncertain. Germline V gene sequence: CDR1 MNHNS, CDR2 SASEGT. The CDR3 extends over 11 amino acids. Trimming pared 6 bases from V and 10 bases from J, leaving 7 bases between. The chain's CDR3 is CASREFSPLHF. CDR3 in DNA: TGTGCCAGCAGAGAATTCTCACCCCTCCACTTT.

This clonotype was seen at least ten times. The V and J genes are TRBV7-6 and TRBJ1-4; D unclear. Germline V gene lookup returns CDR1 SGHVS and CDR2 FNYEAQ. The CDR3 runs 13 residues. The V gene lost 5 bases and the J gene lost 4 bases, with 8 bases spanning the gap. The CDR3 protein is CASSLEYNEKLFF. In nucleotides, the CDR3 is TGTGCCAGCAGCCTAGAGTATAATGAAAAACTGTTTTTT.

In this sample, this clonotype turned up a few times. The chain uses TRBV24-1 and TRBJ2-5; D gene unclear. The CDR3 sequence is 15 residues long. CDR1 is KGHDR, CDR2 SFDVKD, per germline. Trimming removed 3 bases from V and 5 bases from J, with 15 bases in between. CDR3 protein: CATSDPSRKTETQYF. In DNA, the CDR3 is TGTGCCACCAGTGATCCTAGTCGCAAAACGGAGACCCAGTACTTC.

This clonotype has a handful of counts. The rearrangement uses TRBV6-5 and TRBJ2-3; D is unclear. The V end was cut by 1 base, the J end by 0 bases, with 11 bases between. CDR1 and CDR2 (germline): MNHEY, SVGAGI. This CDR3 is built from 16 residues. CDR3 DNA sequence: TGTGCCAGCAGTTACTTCTCGATGACTAGCACAGATACGCAGTATTTT. It specifies CASSYFSMTSTDTQYF.

This clonotype was recorded at least ten times. This rearrangement joins TRBV28 to TRBJ1-2; TRBD1 might be the D (6 bases). CDR3 length: 15 residues. V lost 3 bases and J lost 1, with 12 bases in between. Germline-derived CDR1 and CDR2 are MDHEN and SYDVKM. The CDR3 reads CASSLGGPRNYGYTF. The CDR3 DNA reads TGTGCCAGCAGTTTGGGGGGGCCCCGTAACTATGGCTACACCTTC.

This clonotype has at least ten counts. The J gene is TRBJ2-1, the V gene TRBV7-2; D is ambiguous. This CDR3 region has 11 residues. Looked up from germline, CDR1 is SGHTA and CDR2 is FQGNSA. V shed 4 bases and J shed 9 bases, with 7 bases lying between them. The CDR3 DNA is TGTGCCAGCAGCTCCCTAACTGAGCAGTTCTTC. Its translation: CASSSLTEQFF.

The V and J genes are TRBV7-6 and TRBJ1-5; no definite D call. Trimming cost V 2 bases and J 3 bases, with 26 bases left between them. The CDR3 contains 20 residues. CDR1 is SGHVS and CDR2 is FNYEAQ in the germline V gene. The CDR3 loop reads CASSLPQKNHELVFNQPQHF. The CDR3 nucleotides read TGTGCCAGCAGCTTACCCCAGAAAAACCACGAACTCGTATTCAATCAGCCCCAGCATTTT.